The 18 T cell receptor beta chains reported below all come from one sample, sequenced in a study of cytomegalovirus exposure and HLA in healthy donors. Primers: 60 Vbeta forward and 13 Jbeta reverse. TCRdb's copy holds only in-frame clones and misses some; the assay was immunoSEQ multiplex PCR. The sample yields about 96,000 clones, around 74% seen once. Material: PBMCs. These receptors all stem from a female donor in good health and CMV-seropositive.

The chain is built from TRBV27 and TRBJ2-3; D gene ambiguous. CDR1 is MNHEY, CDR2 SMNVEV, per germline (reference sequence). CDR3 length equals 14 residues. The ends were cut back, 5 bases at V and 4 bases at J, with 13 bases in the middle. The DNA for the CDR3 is TGTGCCAGCAGTCCCAGCCGAGGCTCAGATACGCAGTATTTT. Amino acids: CASSPSRGSDTQYF.

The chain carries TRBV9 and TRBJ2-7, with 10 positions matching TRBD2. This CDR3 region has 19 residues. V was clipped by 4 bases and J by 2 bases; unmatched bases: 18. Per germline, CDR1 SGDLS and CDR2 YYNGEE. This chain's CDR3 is CASSPWQSRGLAATYEQYF. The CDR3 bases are TGTGCCAGCAGCCCCTGGCAATCCCGAGGACTAGCGGCAACCTACGAGCAGTACTTC.

CDR3 DNA: TGTGCCAGCAGCTTAGTCTCGACACCAGGCACAGATACGCAGTATTTT. Translated, it gives CASSLVSTPGTDTQYF. The V call is TRBV7-2, the J call TRBJ2-3; D is unresolved. Trimming took 1 base from V and 1 from J, leaving 12 bases between them. The CDR3 totals 16 residues. CDR1 and CDR2 (germline): SGHTA, FQGNSA.

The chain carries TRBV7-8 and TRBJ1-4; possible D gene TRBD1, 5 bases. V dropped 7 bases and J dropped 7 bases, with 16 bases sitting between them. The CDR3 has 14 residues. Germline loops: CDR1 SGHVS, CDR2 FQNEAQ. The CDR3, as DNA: TGTGCCAGCAACGGGTGGGGGGTGCGTGAAAAACTGTTTTTT. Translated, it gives CASNGWGVREKLFF. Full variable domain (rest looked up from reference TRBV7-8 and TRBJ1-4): GAGVSQSPRYKVAKRGQDVALRCDPISGHVSLFWYQQALGQGPEFLTYFQNEAQLDKSGLPSDRFFAERPEGSVSTLKIQRTQQEDSAVYLCASNGWGVREKLFFGSGTQLSVL.

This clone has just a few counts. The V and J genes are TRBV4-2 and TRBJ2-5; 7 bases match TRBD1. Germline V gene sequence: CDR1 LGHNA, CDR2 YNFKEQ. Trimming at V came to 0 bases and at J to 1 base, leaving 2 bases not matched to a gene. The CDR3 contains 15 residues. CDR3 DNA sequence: TGTGCCAGCAGCCAAGATCGACAGGGCCAAGAGACCCAGTACTTC. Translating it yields CASSQDRQGQETQYF.

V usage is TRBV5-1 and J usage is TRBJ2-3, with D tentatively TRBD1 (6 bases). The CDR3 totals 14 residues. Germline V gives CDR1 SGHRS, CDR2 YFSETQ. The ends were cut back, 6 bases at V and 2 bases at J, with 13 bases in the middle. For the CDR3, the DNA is TGCGCCAGCAAATTGAACAGGGACACAGATACGCAGTATTTT. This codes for CASKLNRDTDTQYF. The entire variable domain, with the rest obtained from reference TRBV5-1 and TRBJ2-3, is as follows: KAGVTQTPRYLIKTRGQQVTLSCSPISGHRSVSWYQQTPGQGLQFLFEYFSETQRNKGNFPGRFSGRQFSNSRSEMNVSTLELGDSALYLCASKLNRDTDTQYFGPGTRLTVL.

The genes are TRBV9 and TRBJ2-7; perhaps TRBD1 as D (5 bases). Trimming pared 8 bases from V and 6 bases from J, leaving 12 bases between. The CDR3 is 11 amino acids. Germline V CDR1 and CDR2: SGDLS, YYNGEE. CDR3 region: CASSQGAEQYF. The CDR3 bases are TGTGCCAGTAGCCAAGGGGCCGAGCAGTACTTC.

The CDR3 DNA is TGTGCCAGCAGCAGCGCGGGGGGCTACGAGCAGTACTTC. It translates to CASSSAGGYEQYF. The rearrangement links TRBV7-3 to TRBJ2-7; 8 nucleotides match TRBD2. The V and J ends lost 5 bases and 3 bases, in that order; junction bases with no gene match: 3. This CDR3 spans 13 amino acids. The germline gives CDR1 SGHTA, CDR2 FQGTGA.

The CDR3 loop reads CASSLGAGQPQHF. The CDR3, as DNA: TGTGCCAGCAGCTTAGGAGCAGGACAGCCCCAGCATTTT. This chain joins TRBV11-2 and TRBJ1-5; D gene unclear. Per germline, CDR1 SGHAT and CDR2 FQNNGV. There are 13 residues in the CDR3. The germline V and J ends were trimmed by 1 base and 7 bases, with 8 bases remaining between them.

The CDR3: CAWSRTGTIYNEQFF. In DNA, the CDR3 is TGTGCCTGGAGTCGGACCGGGACTATCTACAATGAGCAGTTCTTC. The V gene is TRBV30, the J gene TRBJ2-1, with TRBD2 matching over 7 bases. The CDR3 runs to 15 residues. CDR1 is GTSNPN, CDR2 SVGIG, per germline (reference sequence). Trimming cost V 2 bases and J 3 bases; bases outside gene matches: 7.

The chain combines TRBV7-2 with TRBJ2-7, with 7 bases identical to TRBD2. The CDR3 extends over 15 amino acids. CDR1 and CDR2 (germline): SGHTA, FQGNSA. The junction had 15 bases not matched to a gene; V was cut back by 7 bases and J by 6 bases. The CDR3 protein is CASNRAANRGGEQYF. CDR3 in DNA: TGTGCCAGCAACCGGGCAGCGAATCGCGGGGGCGAGCAGTACTTC.

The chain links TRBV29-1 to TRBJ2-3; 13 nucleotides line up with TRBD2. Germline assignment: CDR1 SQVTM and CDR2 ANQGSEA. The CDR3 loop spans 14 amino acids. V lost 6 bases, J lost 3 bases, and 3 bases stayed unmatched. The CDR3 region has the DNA TGCAGCGTAGGGACTAGCGGGACAACAGATACGCAGTATTTT. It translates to CSVGTSGTTDTQYF.

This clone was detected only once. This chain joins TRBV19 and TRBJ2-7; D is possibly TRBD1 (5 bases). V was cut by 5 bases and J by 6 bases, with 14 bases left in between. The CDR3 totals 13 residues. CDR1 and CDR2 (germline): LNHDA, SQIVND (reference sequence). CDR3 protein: CASSYPDSREQYF. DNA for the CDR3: TGTGCCAGTAGTTATCCCGACAGTCGCGAGCAGTACTTC.

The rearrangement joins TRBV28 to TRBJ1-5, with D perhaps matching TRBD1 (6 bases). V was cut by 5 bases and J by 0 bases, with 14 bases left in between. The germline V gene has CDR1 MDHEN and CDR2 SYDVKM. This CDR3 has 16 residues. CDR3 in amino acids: CASSEGHTYSNQPQHF. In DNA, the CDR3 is TGTGCCAGCAGTGAGGGACACACTTATAGCAATCAGCCCCAGCATTTT.

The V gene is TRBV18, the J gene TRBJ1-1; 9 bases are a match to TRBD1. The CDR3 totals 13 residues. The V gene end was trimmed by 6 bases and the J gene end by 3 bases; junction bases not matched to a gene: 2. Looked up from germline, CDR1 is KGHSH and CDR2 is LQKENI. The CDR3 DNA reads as TGTGCCAGCTCGCGGACAGGGGACACTGAAGCTTTCTTT. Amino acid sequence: CASSRTGDTEAFF.

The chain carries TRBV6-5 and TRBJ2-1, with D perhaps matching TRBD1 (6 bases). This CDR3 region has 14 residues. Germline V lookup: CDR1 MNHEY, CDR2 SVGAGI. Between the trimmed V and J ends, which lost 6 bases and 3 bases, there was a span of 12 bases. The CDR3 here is CASRPGQLYNEQFF. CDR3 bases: TGTGCCAGCAGGCCAGGACAGCTCTACAATGAGCAGTTCTTC.

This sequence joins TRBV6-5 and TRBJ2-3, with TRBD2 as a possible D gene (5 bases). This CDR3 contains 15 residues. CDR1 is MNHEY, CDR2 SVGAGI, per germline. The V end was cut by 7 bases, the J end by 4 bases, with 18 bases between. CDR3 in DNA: TGTGCCAGCACTCGCGGAGGCCCGGTCCCAGATACGCAGTATTTT. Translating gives CASTRGGPVPDTQYF.

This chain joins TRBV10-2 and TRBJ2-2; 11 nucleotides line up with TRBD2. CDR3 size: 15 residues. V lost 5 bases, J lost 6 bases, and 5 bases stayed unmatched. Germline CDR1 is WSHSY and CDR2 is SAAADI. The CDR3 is CASSLAGGFAGELFF. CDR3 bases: TGCGCCAGCAGTTTAGCGGGAGGGTTCGCCGGGGAGCTGTTTTTT.